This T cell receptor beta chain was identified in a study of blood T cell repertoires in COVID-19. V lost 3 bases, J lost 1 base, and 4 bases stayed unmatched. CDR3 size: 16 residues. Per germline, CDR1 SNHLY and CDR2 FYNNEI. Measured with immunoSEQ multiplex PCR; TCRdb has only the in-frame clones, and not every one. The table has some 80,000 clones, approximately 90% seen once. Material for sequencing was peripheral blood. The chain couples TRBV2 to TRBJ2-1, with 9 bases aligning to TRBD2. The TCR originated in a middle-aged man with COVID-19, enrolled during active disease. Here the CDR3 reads CASSETSGSSYNEQFF. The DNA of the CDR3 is TGTGCCAGCAGTGAGACTAGCGGTTCTTCCTACAATGAGCAGTTCTTC.